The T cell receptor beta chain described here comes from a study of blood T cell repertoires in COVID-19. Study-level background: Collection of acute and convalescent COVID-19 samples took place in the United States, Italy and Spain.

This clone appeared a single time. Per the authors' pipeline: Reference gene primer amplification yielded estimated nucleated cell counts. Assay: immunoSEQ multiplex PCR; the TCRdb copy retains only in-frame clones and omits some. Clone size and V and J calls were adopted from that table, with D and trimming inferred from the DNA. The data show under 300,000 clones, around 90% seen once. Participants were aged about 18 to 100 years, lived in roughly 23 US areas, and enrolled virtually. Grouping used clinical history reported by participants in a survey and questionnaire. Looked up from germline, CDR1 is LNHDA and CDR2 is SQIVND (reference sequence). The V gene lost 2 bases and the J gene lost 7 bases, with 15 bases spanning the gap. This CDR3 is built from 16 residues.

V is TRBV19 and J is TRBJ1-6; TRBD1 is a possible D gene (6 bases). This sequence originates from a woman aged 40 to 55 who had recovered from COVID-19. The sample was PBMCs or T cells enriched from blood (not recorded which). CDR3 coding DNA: TGTGCCAGTAGTATATGGGCAGGGGCCCAGAATTCACCCCTCCACTTT. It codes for CASSIWAGAQNSPLHF. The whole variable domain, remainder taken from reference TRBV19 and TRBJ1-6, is DGGITQSPKYLFRKEGQNVTLSCEQNLNHDAMYWYRQDPGQGLRLIYYSQIVNDFQKGDIAEGYSVSREKKESFPLTVTSAQKNPTAFYLCASSIWAGAQNSPLHFGNGTRLTVT.